The present T cell receptor beta chain was sequenced within a study of blood T cell repertoires in COVID-19. On the study more broadly: Collection of acute and convalescent COVID-19 samples took place in the United States, Italy and Spain. PBMCs, B-cell-depleted T cells, or T cells were the source of the cDNA or gDNA that made up the material.

As handled by the study authors: Amplifying reference gene primers gave estimates of nucleated cell counts. TCRdb's copy holds only in-frame clones and misses some; the assay was immunoSEQ multiplex PCR. The DNA gave D and trimming, while V, J and clone size come from that table. This table has about 300,000 clones, 88% appearing once. The CDR3 consists of 17 residues. Germline V gives CDR1 MDHEN, CDR2 SYDVKM. J lost 3 bases, V lost 6 bases, and 11 bases had no gene match. The V and J genes are TRBV28 and TRBJ1-2; 12 bases align to TRBD1. Sequencing was carried out using peripheral blood. This TCR was sampled from a woman in her thirties who had recovered from COVID-19. The CDR3 here is CASSDPGQGAFDYGYTF. CDR3 bases: TGTGCCAGCAGCGATCCGGGACAGGGGGCTTTCGACTATGGCTACACCTTC.